The source of this TCR beta chain is a study of T cells after posttransplantation cyclophosphamide. This related bone marrow graft donor gave peripheral blood on the day of marrow donation. Measured with immunoSEQ multiplex PCR; TCRdb has only the in-frame clones, and not every one. Among about 2,800 clones listed, under 90% were seen once. Study-level points and caveats: Donor-recipient repertoire similarity was low at 1-2 months, rising over year one. TRB clonality was highly associated with recipient CMV seropositivity and reactivation. Blood and skin or GI T cell repertoires showed limited TRB overlap.

Deletions cut 5 bases from V and 0 bases from J, with 23 bases between. The CDR3 consists of 20 residues. Germline CDR1 WSHSY, CDR2 SAAADI. On this clone itself: Its antigen is currently unknown.

This TCR was recovered from a woman aged 45-65 years in good health and a related stem cell transplant donor. The rearrangement links TRBV10-2 to TRBJ2-6; a weak D match, TRBD1 (6 bases). Sequencing input: CD8+ T cells sorted from PBMCs. CDR3 loop: CASSTPEDSRALSGANVLTF. DNA for the CDR3: TGCGCCAGCAGTACCCCGGAGGACAGCCGCGCCCTCTCTGGGGCCAACGTCCTGACTTTC.